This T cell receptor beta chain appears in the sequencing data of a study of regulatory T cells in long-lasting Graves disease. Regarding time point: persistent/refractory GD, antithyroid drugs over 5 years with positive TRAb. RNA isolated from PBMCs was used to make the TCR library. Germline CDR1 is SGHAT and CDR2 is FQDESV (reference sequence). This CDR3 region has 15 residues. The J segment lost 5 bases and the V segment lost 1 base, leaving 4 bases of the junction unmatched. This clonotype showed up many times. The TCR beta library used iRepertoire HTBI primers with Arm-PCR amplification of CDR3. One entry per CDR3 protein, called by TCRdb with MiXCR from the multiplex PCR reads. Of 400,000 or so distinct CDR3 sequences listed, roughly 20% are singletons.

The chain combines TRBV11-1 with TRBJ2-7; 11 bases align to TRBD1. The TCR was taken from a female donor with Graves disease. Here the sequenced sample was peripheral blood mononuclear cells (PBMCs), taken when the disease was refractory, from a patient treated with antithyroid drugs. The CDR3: CASSLGRTGGNEQYF. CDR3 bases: TGTGCCAGCAGCTTAGGGCGGACAGGGGGCAACGAGCAGTACTTC.